The rows below give T cell receptor beta chains drawn from one sample of a study of T cells in Graves' hyperthyroidism and ophthalmopathy. TCRdb fed the multiplex PCR reads into MiXCR, producing one record per CDR3 protein. The repertoire includes some 560,000 distinct CDR3 sequences, around 15% of them detected once, and roughly 14% sits in the top ten. Sequenced input: blood. These receptors originate from a woman aged 40-49 years with Graves' hyperthyroidism. CDR3s include the opening cysteine and the closing phenylalanine or tryptophan. A D gene is named only where the DNA matches it firmly. Clone size is not always given. Where it is, it says once, few, many or a class for expanded clones.

d_gene: -; abundance: many; j_gene: TRBJ2-1; v_gene: TRBV5-1; CDR3nt: TGCGCCAGCAGCTTGGCGGGGAACAATGAGCAGTTCTTC; CDR3aa: CASSLAGNNEQFF
d_gene: -; abundance: -; j_gene: TRBJ2-5; v_gene: TRBV27; CDR3nt: TGTGCCAGCAGCAACTCATATCAAGAGACCCAGTACTTC; CDR3aa: CASSNSYQETQYF
d_gene: TRBD2; abundance: few; j_gene: TRBJ2-7; v_gene: TRBV13; CDR3nt: TGTGCCAGCAGCTTAACGGGACAGGGACTAGCGGGAGGATCCTACGAGCAGTACTTC; CDR3aa: CASSLTGQGLAGGSYEQYF
d_gene: -; abundance: many; j_gene: TRBJ1-5; v_gene: TRBV20-1; CDR3nt: TGCAGTGCTAGAGGGTCCGGAAGGGGTAGGGATCAGCCCCAGCATTTT; CDR3aa: CSARGSGRGRDQPQHF
d_gene: -; abundance: many; j_gene: TRBJ1-1; v_gene: TRBV28; CDR3nt: TGTGCCAGCACCCCACTGCGTAAGGGATACATGAACACTGAAGCTTTCTTT; CDR3aa: CASTPLRKGYMNTEAFF
d_gene: -; abundance: few; j_gene: TRBJ1-6; v_gene: TRBV5-1; CDR3nt: TGCGCCAGCAGCTGGGCTGACGGGAGAAATTCACCCCTCCACTTT; CDR3aa: CASSWADGRNSPLHF
d_gene: TRBD2; abundance: -; j_gene: TRBJ2-7; v_gene: TRBV20-1; CDR3nt: TGCAGTGCTCAGACTAGCGGGGCGAGCTCCTACGAGCAGTACTTC; CDR3aa: CSAQTSGASSYEQYF
d_gene: TRBD2; abundance: -; j_gene: TRBJ2-3; v_gene: TRBV10-3; CDR3nt: TGTGCCATCTCTAAAGCGGGGGGAAGCGCAGATACGCAGTATTTT; CDR3aa: CAISKAGGSADTQYF
d_gene: -; abundance: -; j_gene: TRBJ1-1; v_gene: TRBV29-1; CDR3nt: TGCAGCGTAGCCGGTCGGCAGGGTGGAACTGAAGCTTTCTTT; CDR3aa: CSVAGRQGGTEAFF
d_gene: -; abundance: -; j_gene: TRBJ1-6; v_gene: TRBV11-2; CDR3nt: TGTGCCAGCAGCTTGTCGGGGGGCGCGGGGGGTTCACCCCTCCACTTT; CDR3aa: CASSLSGGAGGSPLHF
d_gene: TRBD1; abundance: -; j_gene: TRBJ1-6; v_gene: TRBV20-1; CDR3nt: TGCAGTGCTAGAACCGGGACAGGGAATTCACCCCTCCACTTT; CDR3aa: CSARTGTGNSPLHF
d_gene: -; abundance: -; j_gene: TRBJ2-1; v_gene: TRBV5-6; CDR3nt: TGTGCCAGCTTCACCTCCGGGACTGGCGGCCTCAATGAGCAGTTCTTC; CDR3aa: CASFTSGTGGLNEQFF
d_gene: TRBD1; abundance: many; j_gene: TRBJ2-2; v_gene: TRBV27; CDR3nt: TGTGCCAGCAGGGGACAGGGGCCCAACACCGGGGAGCTGTTTTTT; CDR3aa: CASRGQGPNTGELFF
d_gene: -; abundance: many; j_gene: TRBJ2-2; v_gene: TRBV20-1; CDR3nt: TGCAGTGCTAGAGATCGGGACGGACACACCGGGGAGCTGTTTTTT; CDR3aa: CSARDRDGHTGELFF
d_gene: -; abundance: -; j_gene: TRBJ1-2; v_gene: TRBV15; CDR3nt: TGTGCCACCAGCAGAGATCTCGGGGAAGGGTACGGCTACACCTTC; CDR3aa: CATSRDLGEGYGYTF
d_gene: TRBD1; abundance: -; j_gene: TRBJ2-7; v_gene: TRBV15; CDR3nt: TGTGCCACCAGCAGATTTCACCCCGCGGGGACAGGGGGCTACGAGCAGTACTTC; CDR3aa: CATSRFHPAGTGGYEQYF
d_gene: -; abundance: -; j_gene: TRBJ2-2; v_gene: TRBV27; CDR3nt: TGTGCCAGCAGTGAGGGACTCCAGGGGGGGGAGCTGTTTTTT; CDR3aa: CASSEGLQGGELFF
d_gene: -; abundance: -; j_gene: TRBJ2-1; v_gene: TRBV29-1; CDR3nt: TGCAGCGTTGAAATGTGGGCGGTCAATGAGCAGTTCTTC; CDR3aa: CSVEMWAVNEQFF
d_gene: TRBD1; abundance: many; j_gene: TRBJ2-1; v_gene: TRBV4-1; CDR3nt: TGCGCCAGCACCCTTACCGGGACAGCCTACAATGAGCAGTTCTTC; CDR3aa: CASTLTGTAYNEQFF
d_gene: -; abundance: many; j_gene: TRBJ2-7; v_gene: TRBV27; CDR3nt: TGTGCCAGCAGTTTATCGGGGGCAGGGGCATCCACGTGGGAGCAGTACTTC; CDR3aa: CASSLSGAGASTWEQYF
d_gene: TRBD2; abundance: many; j_gene: TRBJ2-1; v_gene: TRBV28; CDR3nt: TGTGCCAGCAGTTTAAGGCTAGCGGCATTCAATGAGCAGTTCTTC; CDR3aa: CASSLRLAAFNEQFF
d_gene: -; abundance: -; j_gene: TRBJ2-2; v_gene: TRBV4-1; CDR3nt: TGCGCCAGCAGACTGACGGACAGCGCGAACACCGGGGAGCTGTTTTTT; CDR3aa: CASRLTDSANTGELFF
d_gene: -; abundance: -; j_gene: TRBJ1-1; v_gene: TRBV20-1; CDR3nt: TGCAGTGCTTGGCAGTTTGAAGCTTTCTTT; CDR3aa: CSAWQFEAFF
d_gene: -; abundance: many; j_gene: TRBJ2-6; v_gene: TRBV12-3/TRBV12-4; CDR3nt: TGTGCCAGCAGTCCCACCACGGGTAGCTCTGGGGCCAACGTCCTGACTTTC; CDR3aa: CASSPTTGSSGANVLTF
d_gene: -; abundance: many; j_gene: TRBJ2-5; v_gene: TRBV28; CDR3nt: TGTGCCAGCAGCCCGACGACAGAAGTTGGGACCCAGTACTTC; CDR3aa: CASSPTTEVGTQYF
d_gene: TRBD1; abundance: few; j_gene: TRBJ2-7; v_gene: TRBV10-3; CDR3nt: TGTGCCACGACCGGGACAGGGGGGCCCAGCGAGCAGTACTTC; CDR3aa: CATTGTGGPSEQYF
d_gene: TRBD2; abundance: few; j_gene: TRBJ2-1; v_gene: TRBV5-1; CDR3nt: TGCGCCAGCGGCGGGGGACTAGCGGGCGCCACGAACAATGAGCAGTTCTTC; CDR3aa: CASGGGLAGATNNEQFF
d_gene: -; abundance: many; j_gene: TRBJ1-5; v_gene: TRBV2; CDR3nt: TGTGCCAGCACCAGTTCAGGACAGCTCAATCAGCCCCAGCATTTT; CDR3aa: CASTSSGQLNQPQHF
d_gene: -; abundance: -; j_gene: TRBJ1-5; v_gene: TRBV11-2; CDR3nt: TGTGCCAGCAGCTTAGAGCCGTCCTATAGCAATCAGCCCCAGCATTTT; CDR3aa: CASSLEPSYSNQPQHF
d_gene: -; abundance: -; j_gene: TRBJ2-5; v_gene: TRBV7-9; CDR3nt: TGTGCCAGCAGCTCCGAGACAGTAGAAGAGACCCAGTACTTC; CDR3aa: CASSSETVEETQYF
d_gene: -; abundance: many; j_gene: TRBJ1-1; v_gene: TRBV30; CDR3nt: TGTGCCTGGAACTCAGGGGTTTTGAACACTGAAGCTTTCTTT; CDR3aa: CAWNSGVLNTEAFF
d_gene: TRBD1; abundance: many; j_gene: TRBJ2-1; v_gene: TRBV5-1; CDR3nt: TGCGCCAGCAGCTTAGTACAGGGGACCTACAATGAGCAGTTCTTC; CDR3aa: CASSLVQGTYNEQFF
d_gene: TRBD1; abundance: many; j_gene: TRBJ1-1; v_gene: TRBV30; CDR3nt: TGTGCCTGGAGCGGACAGGGGTCTGAAGCTTTCTTT; CDR3aa: CAWSGQGSEAFF
d_gene: -; abundance: -; j_gene: TRBJ2-7; v_gene: TRBV20-1; CDR3nt: TGCAGTGCTAGACCGCAGGGGGGGGTTAGGTACGAGCAGTACTTC; CDR3aa: CSARPQGGVRYEQYF
d_gene: -; abundance: many; j_gene: TRBJ2-2; v_gene: TRBV20-1; CDR3nt: TGCAGTGCTAGACTGAGGGGCAGGGCGTTGGACACCGGGGAGCTGTTTTTT; CDR3aa: CSARLRGRALDTGELFF
d_gene: TRBD1; abundance: many; j_gene: TRBJ1-1; v_gene: TRBV28; CDR3nt: TGTGCCAGCAGTTTAACCCCAGGGGGCTCGCTGGGGAACACTGAAGCTTTCTTT; CDR3aa: CASSLTPGGSLGNTEAFF
d_gene: TRBD2; abundance: few; j_gene: TRBJ2-1; v_gene: TRBV27; CDR3nt: TGTGCCAGCAACAATCTAGCGGGATTTTATGATGAGCAGTTCTTC; CDR3aa: CASNNLAGFYDEQFF
d_gene: -; abundance: few; j_gene: TRBJ2-1; v_gene: TRBV5-1; CDR3nt: TGCGCCAGCAGCCCCTATCCGAAGGGAAACAATGAGCAGTTCTTC; CDR3aa: CASSPYPKGNNEQFF
d_gene: TRBD1; abundance: -; j_gene: TRBJ1-1; v_gene: TRBV20-1; CDR3nt: TGCAGTGCTAACCAACTGGGACAGGGGAACACTGAAGCTTTCTTT; CDR3aa: CSANQLGQGNTEAFF
d_gene: -; abundance: many; j_gene: TRBJ1-1; v_gene: TRBV18; CDR3nt: TGTGCCAGCTCACCATTCGACGGTAACACTGAAGCTTTCTTT; CDR3aa: CASSPFDGNTEAFF
d_gene: TRBD1; abundance: many; j_gene: TRBJ2-5; v_gene: TRBV7-9; CDR3nt: TGTGCCAGCAGCGTCGACAGGGGAGTAGAGACCCAGTACTTC; CDR3aa: CASSVDRGVETQYF
d_gene: TRBD2; abundance: many; j_gene: TRBJ2-7; v_gene: TRBV6-1; CDR3nt: TGTGCCAGCACTTTACTAGCGGGAGAAGGCTACGAGCAGTACTTC; CDR3aa: CASTLLAGEGYEQYF
d_gene: -; abundance: -; j_gene: TRBJ1-5; v_gene: TRBV19; CDR3nt: TGTGCCAGTAGTAGCTCCACAGGGCTGGAGCAGCCCCAGCATTTT; CDR3aa: CASSSSTGLEQPQHF
d_gene: -; abundance: many; j_gene: TRBJ2-5; v_gene: TRBV2; CDR3nt: TGTGCCAGCAGCGCCAGAACTAACAGGGTAGGGGAGACCCAGTACTTC; CDR3aa: CASSARTNRVGETQYF
d_gene: TRBD1; abundance: many; j_gene: TRBJ2-7; v_gene: TRBV29-1; CDR3nt: TGCAGCGTGCTCCGGGACAGGAGCTCCTACGAGCAGTACTTC; CDR3aa: CSVLRDRSSYEQYF
d_gene: -; abundance: few; j_gene: TRBJ1-2; v_gene: TRBV20-1; CDR3nt: TGCAGTGCTAGAGATCTGGGGGGCGGGGGTGCAAGTGGCTACACCTTC; CDR3aa: CSARDLGGGGASGYTF
d_gene: -; abundance: many; j_gene: TRBJ2-4; v_gene: TRBV28; CDR3nt: TGTGCCAGCAGTATGACCGGGATTGGAACCAAAAACATTCAGTACTTC; CDR3aa: CASSMTGIGTKNIQYF
d_gene: -; abundance: many; j_gene: TRBJ2-1; v_gene: TRBV11-1; CDR3nt: TGTGCCAGCAGCTTAGAGAGGGTCGGGGAGCAGTTCTTC; CDR3aa: CASSLERVGEQFF
d_gene: TRBD2; abundance: -; j_gene: TRBJ2-7; v_gene: TRBV19; CDR3nt: TGTGCCAGTAGTATATTCGTTCGGGCGGGGGGCTCCTACGAGCAGTACTTC; CDR3aa: CASSIFVRAGGSYEQYF
d_gene: TRBD1; abundance: many; j_gene: TRBJ1-1; v_gene: TRBV2; CDR3nt: TGTGCCAGCTTGGGACAGGGGGCTTCATTGAGCACTGAAGCTTTCTTT; CDR3aa: CASLGQGASLSTEAFF
d_gene: -; abundance: many; j_gene: TRBJ1-2; v_gene: TRBV20-1; CDR3nt: TGCAGTGCTAGAGATCTCTACTATGGCTACACCTTC; CDR3aa: CSARDLYYGYTF
d_gene: -; abundance: once; j_gene: TRBJ2-7; v_gene: TRBV4-1; CDR3nt: TGCGCCAGCAGCCAAGAGAGGGGGGATCTCCACGAGCAGTACTTC; CDR3aa: CASSQERGDLHEQYF
d_gene: -; abundance: few; j_gene: TRBJ2-1; v_gene: TRBV29-1; CDR3nt: TGCAGCATACGACAGGATAACTCCTACAATGAGCAGTTCTTC; CDR3aa: CSIRQDNSYNEQFF
d_gene: -; abundance: many; j_gene: TRBJ1-2; v_gene: TRBV12-3/TRBV12-4; CDR3nt: TGTGCCAGCAGCCTAATGAGCCCATCAAACGGCTACACCTTC; CDR3aa: CASSLMSPSNGYTF
d_gene: TRBD2; abundance: many; j_gene: TRBJ2-3; v_gene: TRBV20-1; CDR3nt: TGCAGTGCTAGACCCCAACCCCTAGCGGGGGGAGATACGCAGTATTTT; CDR3aa: CSARPQPLAGGDTQYF
d_gene: -; abundance: many; j_gene: TRBJ2-7; v_gene: TRBV10-1; CDR3nt: TGTGCCAGCAGTGAAGGCTACGAGCAGTACTTC; CDR3aa: CASSEGYEQYF